These T cell receptor beta chains were read from a single sample in a study of blood T cell repertoires in COVID-19. Libraries were prepared by immunoSEQ multiplex PCR; TCRdb keeps only in-frame clonotypes and omits some of them. Of more than 250,000 clones in the sample, roughly 86% were seen once. Sequenced sample: peripheral blood. The receptors shown here come from a human donor in a cohort sampled during active COVID-19. Both conserved end residues are part of each CDR3. D genes are given only for firm matches. Size tells how often a clone was seen (once, few, many) or the class of an expanded clone, and some rows leave it out.

d_call	v_call	j_call	clone_size	cdr3_aa	cdr3_nt
-	TRBV19	TRBJ1-1	-	CASSYTGIGTEAFF	TGTGCCAGTAGCTACACAGGGATAGGTACTGAAGCTTTCTTT
-	TRBV24-1	TRBJ1-2	-	CATSPLEGPDYGYTF	TGTGCCACCAGTCCCCTGGAGGGGCCGGACTATGGCTACACCTTC
TRBD1	TRBV4-3	TRBJ2-1	-	CASSQGRTGVYSNEQFF	TGCGCCAGCAGCCAAGGTAGGACAGGGGTTTATTCCAATGAGCAGTTCTTC
-	TRBV2	TRBJ1-2	-	CASTFFNYGYTF	TGTGCCAGCACGTTCTTTAACTATGGCTACACCTTC
-	TRBV7-2	TRBJ2-3	-	CASSLLVEGPRTDTQYF	TGTGCCAGCAGCCTCCTGGTTGAGGGCCCCCGCACAGATACGCAGTATTTT
-	TRBV6-5	TRBJ2-1	-	CASTRAYNEQFF	TGTGCCAGCACTCGTGCCTACAATGAGCAGTTCTTC
TRBD1	TRBV3-1/TRBV3-2	TRBJ2-7	-	CASSQTPGTGGYEQYF	TGTGCCAGCAGCCAAACCCCCGGGACAGGGGGCTACGAGCAGTACTTC
TRBD1	TRBV15	TRBJ2-1	-	CATSSWGPGQGKNNEQFF	TGTGCCACCAGCTCTTGGGGTCCAGGACAGGGGAAAAACAATGAGCAGTTCTTC
-	TRBV4-3	TRBJ2-1	once	CASSQEGSQFF	TGCGCCAGCAGCCAAGAGGGTAGCCAGTTCTTC
TRBD1	TRBV3-1/TRBV3-2	TRBJ1-1	-	CASSHREPGQQNTEAFF	TGTGCCAGCAGCCACCGAGAGCCGGGACAGCAGAACACTGAAGCTTTCTTT
-	TRBV29-1	TRBJ1-2	-	CSVSAGGDGGYTF	TGCAGCGTTTCCGCGGGGGGAGACGGTGGCTACACCTTC
-	TRBV2	TRBJ1-2	-	CASSEDMSYGYTF	TGTGCCAGCAGTGAGGACATGTCTTATGGCTACACCTTC
-	TRBV19	TRBJ1-1	few	CASSIGHGTEAFF	TGTGCCAGTAGTATAGGGCACGGGACTGAAGCTTTCTTT
TRBD2	TRBV6-2/TRBV6-3	TRBJ2-7	once	CASSYLGGDRLYEQYF	TGTGCCAGCAGTTACCTCGGGGGGGACCGCCTCTACGAGCAGTACTTC
TRBD1	TRBV7-2	TRBJ1-2	-	CASRDPGQDLLLFSYTF	TGTGCCAGCAGAGACCCGGGACAGGACCTTTTATTATTTAGCTACACCTTC
TRBD2	TRBV6-6	TRBJ2-1	-	CASTGGATSGTQFF	TGTGCCAGCACCGGAGGGGCTACTAGCGGGACGCAGTTCTTC
TRBD1	TRBV19	TRBJ1-5	-	CASSMTGVGQPQHF	TGTGCCAGTAGTATGACAGGGGTGGGTCAGCCCCAGCATTTT
TRBD1	TRBV5-1	TRBJ2-7	-	CASSIPRDRGDEQYF	TGCGCCAGCAGCATCCCCCGGGACAGGGGCGACGAGCAGTACTTC
TRBD1	TRBV6-5	TRBJ1-1	-	CASCTGTGGTEAFF	TGTGCCAGCTGTACCGGGACAGGGGGCACTGAAGCTTTCTTT
-	TRBV18	TRBJ1-2	once	CASSPPSDSNYGYTF	TGTGCCAGCTCACCACCCTCAGACTCGAATTATGGCTACACCTTC
TRBD1	TRBV7-6	TRBJ1-3	-	CASSTRQGLSGNTIYF	TGTGCCAGCAGCACCCGACAGGGCCTCTCTGGAAACACCATATATTTT
-	TRBV19	TRBJ2-7	-	CASSPITGLRHEQYF	TGTGCCAGTAGCCCCATAACCGGACTCAGGCACGAGCAGTACTTC
TRBD1	TRBV27	TRBJ1-1	-	CASSPLDRGLAFF	TGTGCCAGCAGTCCCCTGGACAGGGGATTAGCTTTCTTT
-	TRBV25-1	TRBJ1-2	-	CASTPQGPPYYGYTF	TGTGCCAGCACACCCCAGGGGCCCCCCTACTATGGCTACACCTTC
-	TRBV4-3	TRBJ1-6	-	CASSQDQVPGVSPLHF	TGCGCCAGCAGCCAAGATCAGGTTCCAGGGGTGTCACCCCTCCACTTT
-	TRBV10-3	TRBJ1-1	-	CAISGNTEAFF	TGTGCCATCTCAGGGAACACTGAAGCTTTCTTT
-	TRBV5-1	TRBJ2-5	-	CASSRPSESLYF	TGCGCCAGCAGCCGCCCGTCCGAGTCCCTGTACTTC
TRBD2	TRBV7-3	TRBJ2-7	once	CASSSTGTSVHYEQYF	TGTGCCAGCAGCTCAACCGGGACTAGCGTACACTACGAGCAGTACTTC
TRBD1	TRBV19	TRBJ1-6	-	CASSQDRVRNSPLHF	TGTGCCAGTAGTCAAGACAGGGTGAGGAATTCACCCCTCCACTTT
-	TRBV5-4	TRBJ2-4	-	CASSPGGGAKNIQYF	TGTGCCAGCAGCCCGGGCGGAGGGGCCAAAAACATTCAGTACTTC
TRBD1	TRBV9	TRBJ1-5	-	CASSPAGGLQPQHF	TGTGCCAGCAGCCCCGCAGGGGGCTTACAGCCCCAGCATTTT
-	TRBV10-3	TRBJ2-3	-	CAIREGRGGSTDTQYF	TGTGCCATCAGGGAGGGAAGGGGTGGAAGCACAGATACGCAGTATTTT
-	TRBV30	TRBJ1-1	-	CAWRGLNTEAFF	TGTGCCTGGAGGGGGCTGAACACTGAAGCTTTCTTT
TRBD1	TRBV5-1	TRBJ2-7	-	CASNRGNEQYF	TGCGCCAGCAACAGGGGGAACGAGCAGTACTTC
-	TRBV5-1	TRBJ2-5	once	CASSLDSPSQETQYF	TGCGCCAGCAGCTTGGACTCGCCATCCCAAGAGACCCAGTACTTC
-	TRBV6-6	TRBJ2-3	-	CASSHDRHTSTDTQYF	TGTGCCAGCAGTCATGACAGGCATACTAGCACAGATACGCAGTATTTT
TRBD2	TRBV28	TRBJ2-7	few	CASSLGLAVSYEQYF	TGTGCCAGCAGTTTAGGGCTAGCGGTCTCCTACGAGCAGTACTTC
TRBD2	TRBV19	TRBJ2-3	-	CASTHSGGSGTDTQYF	TGTGCCAGTACCCATTCGGGGGGGTCGGGGACAGATACGCAGTATTTT
-	TRBV9	TRBJ1-4	-	CASSGSGASEKLFF	TGTGCCAGCAGCGGTTCAGGGGCCAGTGAAAAACTGTTTTTT
-	TRBV5-5	TRBJ2-7	-	CASSFLWADSSYEQYF	TGTGCCAGCAGCTTTCTATGGGCAGACAGCTCCTACGAGCAGTACTTC
TRBD1	TRBV7-2	TRBJ2-7	-	CASSYNRGRDEQYF	TGTGCCAGCAGCTACAACAGGGGGCGGGACGAGCAGTACTTC
-	TRBV11-2	TRBJ2-5	once	CASSLDSLETQYF	TGTGCCAGCAGCTTAGATTCTCTAGAGACCCAGTACTTC
TRBD1	TRBV25-1	TRBJ1-5	-	CASSEAGTGSNQPQHF	TGTGCCAGCAGTGAGGCCGGGACAGGTAGCAATCAGCCCCAGCATTTT
-	TRBV20-1	TRBJ2-7	-	CRAGRRYEQYF	TGCAGGGCAGGGCGACGCTACGAGCAGTACTTC
TRBD1	TRBV2	TRBJ1-5	-	CASTQGAGGIQPQHF	TGTGCCAGCACCCAGGGGGCTGGGGGGATTCAGCCCCAGCATTTT
TRBD2	TRBV5-6	TRBJ2-3	-	CASSRLAADTQYF	TGTGCCAGCAGCCGACTAGCGGCAGATACGCAGTATTTT
TRBD2	TRBV5-1	TRBJ2-7	-	CASSLGLAGNYEQYF	TGCGCCAGCAGCTTAGGACTAGCCGGTAATTACGAGCAGTACTTC
-	TRBV9	TRBJ2-5	-	CASSVATGGGLFPETQYF	TGTGCCAGCAGCGTAGCTACAGGGGGGGGACTTTTTCCAGAGACCCAGTACTTC
-	TRBV12-3/TRBV12-4	TRBJ2-7	-	CASSYPGNEQYF	TGTGCCAGCAGTTACCCGGGAAACGAGCAGTACTTC
TRBD1	TRBV6-2/TRBV6-3	TRBJ1-1	-	CASSLGQGRMNTEAFF	TGTGCCAGCAGCTTAGGACAGGGGAGAATGAACACTGAAGCTTTCTTT
TRBD1	TRBV18	TRBJ1-2	-	CASSPYGTDAYGYTF	TGTGCCAGCTCACCATATGGGACAGACGCCTATGGCTACACCTTC